This T cell receptor (beta chain) was profiled in a study of T-cell memory formation after mild COVID-19. About the study: TCR clusters showed largely donor specificity. Whole-study results and caveats: Among clones peaking at day 37 in the second wave, SARS-CoV-2 specificity remained unconfirmed.

V dropped 2 bases and J dropped 6 bases, with 18 bases sitting between them. Germline V lookup: CDR1 SEHNR, CDR2 FQNEAQ (reference sequence). The CDR3 has 16 amino acids. The sample holds a few counts of this clonotype. Its target is unknown. TCRalpha and TCRbeta libraries used 5'RACE with constant-segment primers and UMIs. TCRdb re-called the 5' RACE reads through MiXCR, storing one row per CDR3 protein. Of more than 350,000 distinct CDR3 sequences listed, around 21% were seen once; the top ten hold 12%. The chain uses TRBV7-9 and TRBJ2-3; D ambiguous. This TCR was recovered from an adult woman who had mild COVID-19 (a few samples of this study predate the infection). Cell type and time point are not known. Sequenced: PBMCs or a T cell subset sorted from them (not recorded which). CDR3 nucleotide sequence: TGTGCCAGCAGCTTAACGCGGAGTGCAGTAGTTGATACGCAGTATTTT. Residues: CASSLTRSAVVDTQYF.